Following are 21 T cell receptor beta chains from one sample sequenced in a study of technical replicates of blood from a handful of donors. Some clones are missing from TCRdb's copy, which holds only in-frame ones; the method was immunoSEQ multiplex PCR. This table has some 17,000 clones, around nine tenths appearing once. Sequences were obtained from PBMCs. The source is a human donor in good health.

The rearrangement joins TRBV5-1 to TRBJ2-5; D is perhaps TRBD2 (7 bases). Deletions cut 6 bases from V and 5 bases from J, with 14 bases between. CDR3 length: 13 residues. CDR1 is SGHRS, CDR2 YFSETQ, per germline. As DNA, the CDR3 is TGCGCCAGCAACGAGGGGGAGGGGGAGACCCAGTACTTC. Encoded protein: CASNEGEGETQYF.

The V gene is TRBV7-9, the J gene TRBJ2-7; 11 positions match TRBD1. The CDR3 runs to 14 residues. Germline trimming cut 1 base from V and 4 bases from J; bases unmatched to any gene: 0. Per germline, CDR1 SEHNR and CDR2 FQNEAQ (reference sequence). The CDR3 DNA follows: TGTGCCAGCAGCTTAGGGGACAGGGGGTACGAGCAGTACTTC. Translated, it gives CASSLGDRGYEQYF.

This chain uses TRBV5-8 with TRBJ1-1; no reliable D call. The CDR3 length is 14 residues. The germline gives CDR1 SGHTS, CDR2 YDEGEE. The ends were cut back, 1 base at V and 0 bases at J, with 7 bases in the middle. The CDR3 sequence: CASSLTSVNTEAFF. For the CDR3, the DNA is TGTGCCAGCAGCTTGACGTCGGTGAACACTGAAGCTTTCTTT.

This chain links TRBV18 with TRBJ2-7, with TRBD1 as a possible D gene (6 bases). Trimming pared 2 bases from V and 0 bases from J, leaving 11 bases between. Germline values: CDR1 KGHSH, CDR2 LQKENI. The CDR3 sequence is 15 residues long. The CDR3 region has the DNA TGTGCCAGCTCACCAAATGCGGACAGCTCCTACGAGCAGTACTTC. Encoded protein: CASSPNADSSYEQYF.

The chain couples TRBV11-3 to TRBJ2-2; D is perhaps TRBD1 (6 bases). This CDR3 has 15 amino acids. The ends were cut back, 2 bases at V and 0 bases at J, with 7 bases in the middle. Germline assignment: CDR1 SGHNT and CDR2 YENEEA. The CDR3, as DNA: TGTGCCAGCAGCTTACAGGGGCCGAACACCGGGGAGCTGTTTTTT. Its protein is CASSLQGPNTGELFF.

V usage is TRBV29-1 and J usage is TRBJ2-7; a possible D gene is TRBD2 (5 bases). This CDR3 is built from 14 residues. The V and J ends lost 7 bases and 5 bases respectively, with 21 bases between them. CDR1 SQVTM and CDR2 ANQGSEA come from the germline V gene. CDR3 sequence reads: CSDAPGLSSHEQYF. As DNA, the CDR3 is TGCAGCGACGCCCCGGGATTATCAAGCCACGAGCAGTACTTC.

The V gene is TRBV5-1, the J gene TRBJ2-3, with 8 bases fitting TRBD1. The CDR3 loop spans 16 amino acids. Losses at the gene ends were 0 bases for V and 3 bases for J; bases not matched to a gene: 6. Germline-derived CDR1 and CDR2 are SGHRS and YFSETQ. CDR3 nucleotides: TGCGCCAGCAGCTTGGATCAGGGGGCCGGGACAGATACGCAGTATTTT. Encoded protein: CASSLDQGAGTDTQYF.

The chain uses TRBV10-1 and TRBJ2-1, with 14 positions matching TRBD2. This CDR3 is 17 amino acids long. Trimming took 0 bases from V and 4 from J; bases not matched to a gene: 2. Per germline, CDR1 WNHNN and CDR2 SYGVQD (reference sequence). This CDR3 reads CASSESGLAGVYNEQFF. CDR3 bases: TGCGCCAGCAGTGAGTCGGGACTAGCGGGAGTATACAATGAGCAGTTCTTC.

The chain links TRBV5-4 to TRBJ2-7, with 9 bases matching TRBD1. The CDR3 is 15 residues long. Germline V gene sequence: CDR1 SGHNT, CDR2 YYREEE (reference sequence). V shed 4 bases and J 5 bases; nucleotides not matched to a gene: 10. CDR3 sequence (DNA): TGTGCCAGCAGCCCGGTAGGGACAGGGTTGAACGAGCAGTACTTC. Protein product: CASSPVGTGLNEQYF.

The genes are TRBV5-4 and TRBJ1-2; 7 bases are shared with TRBD1. The CDR3 totals 15 residues. Per germline, CDR1 SGHNT and CDR2 YYREEE (reference sequence). Unmatched junction bases numbered 12, after V lost 6 bases and J lost 4 bases. The chain's CDR3 is CASTVGGTAVYGYTF. The CDR3 nucleotides are TGTGCCAGCACGGTTGGAGGGACAGCGGTCTATGGCTACACCTTC. The full variable domain, completed using reference TRBV5-4 and TRBJ1-2, is ETGVTQSPTHLIKTRGQQVTLRCSSQSGHNTVSWYQQALGQGPQFIFQYYREEENGRGNFPPRFSGLQFPNYSSELNVNALELDDSALYLCASTVGGTAVYGYTFGSGTRLTVV.

This clone was detected once. This chain's CDR3 is CASNNRDTNQPQHF. The CDR3 nucleotides read TGTGCCAGTAATAATCGGGACACAAATCAGCCCCAGCATTTT. The chain combines TRBV19 with TRBJ1-5; a possible D gene is TRBD1 (6 bases). Germline V gene data show CDR1 as LNHDA and CDR2 as SQIVND (reference sequence). The CDR3 is 14 residues long. Trimming removed 7 bases at V and 4 bases at J, with 14 bases between.

This clone was seen just once. The chain has TRBV6-1 and TRBJ2-3; 14 bases line up with TRBD2. The CDR3 covers 14 residues. Germline CDR1 MNHNS, CDR2 SASEGT. Trimming removed 6 bases from V and 14 bases from J; junction bases left unmatched: 10. The CDR3 reads CASRPGTSGSSPYF. The DNA of the CDR3 is TGTGCCAGCAGGCCCGGGACTAGCGGGAGTTCTCCGTATTTT.

This clone has just one count. V and J are TRBV7-9 and TRBJ2-5; 11 nucleotides line up with TRBD2. V lost 5 bases and J lost 5; bases outside the gene matches: 7. The CDR3 covers 15 residues. Germline CDR1 is SEHNR and CDR2 is FQNEAQ (reference sequence). CDR3 nucleotide sequence: TGTGCCAGCAGCCATCTACTAGCGGGAGAGGAGACCCAGTACTTC. Amino acids: CASSHLLAGEETQYF.

The J gene is TRBJ2-4, the V gene TRBV6-5; D may be TRBD1 (5 bases). The CDR3 length is 15 residues. The V gene lost 9 bases and the J gene lost 1 base, with 16 bases spanning the gap. Germline-derived CDR1 and CDR2 are MNHEY and SVGAGI. This chain's CDR3 is CARPDADKAKNIQYF. CDR3 coding DNA: TGTGCCAGACCCGACGCGGACAAGGCCAAAAACATTCAGTACTTC.

The V and J genes are TRBV5-1 and TRBJ1-1; D is unclear. The CDR3 has 12 residues. Germline V CDR1 and CDR2: SGHRS, YFSETQ. Trimming removed 5 bases from V and 8 bases from J, with 13 bases in between. CDR3 bases: TGCGCCAGCAGTGGGCTTGGGTCGGAAGCTTTCTTT. It specifies CASSGLGSEAFF.

The chain uses TRBV5-8 and TRBJ1-5; 8 bases match TRBD1. This CDR3 comprises 17 residues. Trimming removed 6 bases from V and 1 base from J; junction bases left unmatched: 12. The germline V gene has CDR1 SGHTS and CDR2 YDEGEE. The CDR3 DNA sequence: TGTGCCAGCATCCTTCCCAGGGGGCCGAGAAGCAATCAGCCCCAGCATTTT. It specifies CASILPRGPRSNQPQHF.

The genes are TRBV29-1 and TRBJ2-1; D is ambiguous. Trimming shortened V by 5 bases and J by 10 bases, and 12 bases separated the two germline ends. Germline values: CDR1 SQVTM, CDR2 ANQGSEA. CDR3 length: 11 residues. The CDR3 nucleotides are TGCAGCGTTCCCGATCGTAGCGAGCAGTTCTTC. Translated, it gives CSVPDRSEQFF.

CDR3 sequence (DNA): TGTGCCAGCAGCCCAGGGACAGCCCACCGGAACACCATATATTTT. Translating it yields CASSPGTAHRNTIYF. V gene TRBV6-1 combines with J gene TRBJ1-3, with 7 bases matching TRBD1. CDR1 MNHNS and CDR2 SASEGT come from the germline V gene. The CDR3 extends over 15 amino acids. The J segment lost 7 bases and the V segment lost 6 bases, leaving 12 bases of the junction unmatched.

V usage is TRBV7-9 and J usage is TRBJ2-1; 10 bases fit TRBD2. The CDR3 has 18 amino acids. Losses at the gene ends were 2 bases for V and 7 bases for J; bases not matched to a gene: 14. The germline gives CDR1 SEHNR, CDR2 FQNEAQ (reference sequence). The CDR3 coding sequence is TGTGCCAGCAGCTTACCTGCCCGACTAGCGGGTCTCAGGAATGAGCAGTTCTTC. Protein sequence: CASSLPARLAGLRNEQFF.

The chain uses TRBV2 and TRBJ1-5, with 8 positions matching TRBD1. The CDR3 runs 14 residues. V lost 6 bases to trimming and J lost 4 bases; unmatched junction nucleotides: 5. Germline CDR1 is SNHLY and CDR2 is FYNNEI. The DNA of the CDR3 is TGTGCCAGCAGACCACAGGGGGGGAATCAGCCCCAGCATTTT. Amino acids: CASRPQGGNQPQHF.

By its share, this clone is medium-sized. The chain joins TRBV6-1 to TRBJ2-3, with 7 bases that match TRBD2. CDR1 is MNHNS, CDR2 SASEGT, per germline. V dropped 3 bases and J dropped 2; count of bases not matched to a gene: 5. This CDR3 comprises 15 residues. The CDR3 bases are TGTGCCAGCAGTGATTATGCGGGAGACACAGATACGCAGTATTTT. Its translation: CASSDYAGDTDTQYF.